This entry lists 5 T cell receptor beta chains sequenced from one sample in a study of cytomegalovirus exposure and HLA in healthy donors. Produced via immunoSEQ multiplex PCR; TCRdb's table is partial and in-frame only. This table has 220,000 or so clones, around 80% appearing once. Sequences were obtained from PBMCs. These TCRs come from a woman aged 25 to 39 in good health and CMV-seropositive.

This clone showed up just a few times. The rearrangement uses TRBV27 and TRBJ1-5; weak D call: TRBD1 (5 bases). Per germline, CDR1 MNHEY and CDR2 SMNVEV (reference sequence). Trimming stripped 6 bases from V and 6 bases from J, with 15 bases between. The CDR3 has 14 amino acids. DNA of the CDR3: TGTGCCAGCAGCCCGGGGTGGGGGACTCAGCCCCAGCATTTT. It encodes CASSPGWGTQPQHF.

CDR3 in DNA: TGCAGCGTTGAAAGCAGGGGTTACGAGCAGTACTTC. Translation gives CSVESRGYEQYF. The V gene is TRBV29-1, the J gene TRBJ2-7; D perhaps matches TRBD1 (6 bases). Germline V lookup: CDR1 SQVTM, CDR2 ANQGSEA. Trimming cost V 2 bases and J 4 bases, with 9 bases left between them. This CDR3 has 12 residues.

The chain uses TRBV29-1 and TRBJ2-7, with TRBD1 as a possible D gene (5 bases). The CDR3 is made up of 14 amino acids. CDR1 and CDR2 (germline): SQVTM, ANQGSEA. Trimming stripped 4 bases from V and 2 bases from J, with 15 bases between. The chain's CDR3 is CSVVWAGLTYEQYF. The CDR3 DNA is TGCAGCGTTGTCTGGGCAGGGCTAACCTACGAGCAGTACTTC.

V gene TRBV28 combines with J gene TRBJ1-4; unclear D gene. Trimming left V 10 bases short and J 8 bases short, with 14 bases between. Germline V CDR1 and CDR2: MDHEN, SYDVKM. The CDR3 runs to 12 residues. CDR3 sequence: CAISRWQEKLFF. The CDR3, as DNA: TGTGCCATCTCCAGATGGCAGGAAAAACTGTTTTTT.

CDR3 DNA sequence: TGTGCCAGCAGCCCACCGGGACTAGCGGGATTAGAGCAGTACTTC. This encodes CASSPPGLAGLEQYF. The V call is TRBV4-2, the J call TRBJ2-7, with 13 bases identical to TRBD2. Germline trimming cut 4 bases from V and 7 bases from J; bases unmatched to any gene: 7. The CDR3 is made up of 15 amino acids. Germline-derived CDR1 and CDR2 are LGHNA and YNFKEQ.